This T cell receptor (beta chain) appears in the sequencing data of a study of PD-1 blockade in mismatch repair-deficient tumors. Libraries were prepared by immunoSEQ multiplex PCR; TCRdb keeps only in-frame clonotypes and omits some of them. Of tens of thousands of clones listed, roughly four fifths are singletons. CDR3 length: 14 residues. The trim removed 0 bases at V and 2 bases at J, leaving 2 bases unmatched. Germline values: CDR1 GTSNPN, CDR2 SVGIG (reference sequence). The receptor was derived from an adult with mismatch repair-deficient cancer. The sequencing here drew on peripheral blood, taken 2 weeks after starting pembrolizumab. The rearrangement links TRBV30 to TRBJ2-7; 9 nucleotides align to TRBD2. In nucleotides, the CDR3 is TGTGCCTGGAGTGTTTCTAGCGGGGCCTACGAGCAGTACTTC. Translating gives CAWSVSSGAYEQYF. Full variable domain (remainder filled in from reference TRBV30 and TRBJ2-7): SQTIHQWPATLVQPVGSPLSLECTVEGTSNPNLYWYRQAAGRGLQLLFYSVGIGQISSEVPQNLSASRPQDRQFILSSKKLLLSDSGFYLCAWSVSSGAYEQYFGPGTRLTVT.